This T cell receptor beta chain came from a study of T and B cells in COVID-19 patients (TCRdb year 2020). Regarding the complete study: In this study, adaptive immunity was profiled in COVID-19 patients who either had active infection or had recovered, using TRB and IGH repertoire sequencing of peripheral blood. A recovered cohort comprised some 18 patients contributing approximately 22 samples, mostly after mild to moderate COVID-19 managed as outpatients. Median age was approximately 35 years in the recovered cohort versus 67 years in the active-infection cohort. Critical illness requiring mechanical ventilation or ECMO was present in about 65% of the roughly 20 patients in the active-infection cohort. Comorbidities linked to unfavorable COVID-19 outcome were present in nine tenths of the roughly 20 patients in the active-infection cohort. Over 8 million TCR sequences were analysed from a TCR and BCR sequence repository that comprised 37 patients and 65 to 75 time points. Because samples were available both during active disease and after recovery, two patients were counted in both the recovered and the active cohorts. For the repertoire analyses, the comparison was an age-matched reference group of roughly 40 healthy donors who were negative for COVID-19 antibodies. As many as 9 follow-up blood samples were taken per patient, and some of the samples covered different disease stages within the same individual.

Sequencing was performed on an Illumina MiSeq. Multiplex PCR with BIOMED2 TRB-A/B primer pools was used to amplify TRB rearrangements. Two consecutive PCRs added Illumina-compatible adapters and 7-nucleotide sample barcodes to the amplicons. Phusion HS II polymerase was used for all library PCRs. The amplicons were purified from gel with the NucleoSpin Gel and PCR Clean-up kit, measured on Qubit, and then pooled at 3.5 to 4 nM. Before Illumina next-generation sequencing, the quality of the amplicon pool was assessed on an Agilent 2100 Bioanalyzer. The paper's processing steps were these. TRB rearrangements were annotated with MiXCR 3.0.8 using the default MiXCR reference library. Non-productive reads and sequences with fewer than 2 reads were removed, and every unique CDR3 nucleotide sequence was treated as one clone. Clonality, diversity, richness and V-J gene usage were calculated in R 3.5.1. GLIPH2 was used for TCR clustering by CDR3 similarity, and generation probabilities were calculated by OLGA. GLIPH2 clusters were kept only when the clusters contained at least four unique TCR clonotypes present in at least three individuals. TCRdb handled the public reads itself, with Q25 trimming in fastp and clone calling in MiXCR, and kept productive beta chains. Records with the same CDR3 protein are collapsed into one entry carrying the most frequent genes and DNA. TCRdb, not the original authors, processed these V and J calls. Here the sample has over 8,000 distinct CDR3 sequences; over 30% occur a single time. The biggest ten clones account for less than 60% of the sample.

Genomic DNA extracted from blood, in amounts of about 220-500 ng, served as the starting material for amplifying TRB repertoires. The CDR3 goes from the cysteine to the phenylalanine over 14 residues. CDR3 DNA only is kept here, 42 bases in frame from base 1. CDR1 MNHEY and CDR2 SVGEGT are derived from the germline V gene. Relative to germline, V is missing 2 bases and J is missing 6 bases, with 6 bases of the junction outside any gene match. Study-level results and caveats: During active COVID-19 the TRB repertoires were highly clonal, but at recovery diversity and richness rose above the levels seen in healthy donors. Specific T cell subsets (CD4+/Treg/CD8+) and sorted SARS-CoV-2-responsive or tetramer+ T cells had not yet been sequenced, and these experiments were ongoing. The recovered cohort had 2,000 to 3,000 exclusive TCR clusters, including 31 low-pGen clusters. Blood samples obtained from mildly ill patients during symptoms, as well as early samples obtained from severe cases, were available only in scarce numbers. The cohort was judged too small for assessing how HLA contributes to COVID-19 susceptibility or severity. The reported TCR clusters were said to need prospective validation before any clinical use. Patients with COVID-19 were reported to show strongly skewed TRBV/TRBJ gene usage.

About this clonotype itself: The clone's antigen remains unknown. The input lacks base qualities; no much larger clone sits a single base away.

Sequencing was carried out using blood. Rearrangement joined TRBV6-2 or TRBV6-3 to TRBJ1-1, with 7 middle bases fitting TRBD1. This receptor was identified in a human donor with active COVID-19. The sequence in DNA is TGTGCCAGCAGTTACGGGACAGAGTTTTCTGAAGCTTTCTTT. It specifies CASSYGTEFSEAFF.